Sequencing of this TCR beta chain was carried out in a study of T cells in Graves' hyperthyroidism and ophthalmopathy. This clonotype was recorded at least ten times. For the diagnoses, clinical symptoms, serum thyroxine and TRAb, thyroid ultrasound and orbital computed tomography were used. CDR3 length: 14 amino acids. Germline CDR1 and CDR2: SEHNR and FQNEAQ (reference sequence). V lost 1 base and J lost 3, with 9 bases in between. Template material for amplifying TCR beta CDR3 regions consisted of RNA transcripts. An initial round of RT-PCR targeting the TCR CDR3 relied on the HTBI primer set. From the multiplex PCR reads, TCRdb called clonotypes with MiXCR, one entry per CDR3 protein. The table shows around 600,000 distinct CDR3 sequences, with about 14% occurring only once.

This chain uses TRBV7-9 with TRBJ1-1; TRBD1 might be the D (6 bases). Sequencing was done on a sample of blood. The source of this sequence is a woman aged 50 to 60 with Graves' ophthalmopathy. DNA for the CDR3: TGTGCCAGCAGCTTAGAAGGGGGGGACACTGAAGCTTTCTTT. It translates to CASSLEGGDTEAFF.